These 5 T cell receptor beta chains were sequenced from one sample in a study of shared clonotypes between healthy human individuals. TCRdb keeps only in-frame clones here, not all; method: immunoSEQ multiplex PCR. The table lists about 2.3 million clones, 85% to 95% of them singletons. The sample taken for sequencing was naive CD4+ T cells from PBMCs. Specified subset: CD45RA+ positively selected. Every receptor here comes from a man between 18 and 29 years old in good health. Some clones in this sample may be carry-over from other donors' samples.

In this sample, this clone turned up once. The rearrangement links TRBV7-6 to TRBJ2-5; D may be TRBD1 (6 bases). V was pared by 2 bases and J by 9 bases, with 19 bases between. CDR1 and CDR2 (germline): SGHVS, FNYEAQ. The CDR3 length is 15 residues. The CDR3 loop is CASSLNRAPFEAQYF. The CDR3 DNA reads TGTGCCAGCAGCTTAAACAGGGCCCCGTTTGAGGCCCAGTACTTC.

This chain links TRBV5-8 with TRBJ1-4; no firm D call. The germline gives CDR1 SGHTS, CDR2 YDEGEE. Trimming took off 4 bases at V and 0 bases at J, with 4 bases between the two ends. CDR3 length: 13 residues. This CDR3 reads CASSETTNEKLFF. CDR3 DNA sequence: TGTGCCAGCAGCGAAACAACTAATGAAAAACTGTTTTTT. The whole variable domain, remainder taken from reference TRBV5-8 and TRBJ1-4, is EAGVTQSPTHLIKTRGQQATLRCSPISGHTSVYWYQQALGLGLQFLLWYDEGEERNRGNFPPRFSGRQFPNYSSELNVNALELEDSALYLCASSETTNEKLFFGSGTQLSVL.

The J gene is TRBJ2-7, the V gene TRBV5-1; D is unclear. V lost 4 bases, J lost 2 bases, and 10 bases lay in between. Germline-derived CDR1 and CDR2 are SGHRS and YFSETQ. This CDR3 contains 13 residues. The CDR3 DNA follows: TGCGCCAGCAGCAAAGCAGGACCCTACGAGCAGTACTTC. Its protein is CASSKAGPYEQYF.

This chain connects TRBV29-1 to TRBJ2-7; D perhaps matches TRBD2 (5 bases). Trimming took 4 bases from V and 5 from J, leaving 15 bases between them. This CDR3 region has 13 residues. CDR1 SQVTM and CDR2 ANQGSEA come from the germline V gene. The CDR3 region is CSVAGESTHEQYF. The CDR3, as DNA: TGCAGCGTTGCCGGGGAGTCCACCCACGAGCAGTACTTC.

V usage is TRBV11-2 and J usage is TRBJ2-5; no clear D gene. Between the trimmed V and J ends, which lost 0 bases and 11 bases, there was a span of 16 bases. The CDR3 contains 14 residues. Germline V gene lookup returns CDR1 SGHAT and CDR2 FQNNGV. The DNA for the CDR3 is TGTGCCAGCAGCTTAGACGGGTCAGGTGTAGAGCAGTACTTC. Residues: CASSLDGSGVEQYF.